This TCR beta chain is drawn from a study of graft-versus-host responses after intestinal transplantation. Concerning this clone itself: Antigen unknown.

The protocol was immunoSEQ multiplex PCR, while the TCRdb copy is restricted to in-frame clones and leaves out a portion. The sample lists under 130,000 clones, roughly 93% seen once, with approximately 1.2% in the top ten. After removal of 1 base from V and 2 bases from J, the junction contained 4 bases not matched to a gene. CDR1 MGHRA and CDR2 YSYEKL come from the germline V gene. This CDR3 has 16 residues. Here the sequenced sample was unstimulated CD8+ T cells sorted from spleen or lymph node cells, taken before intestinal transplant. The V gene is TRBV4-1, the J gene TRBJ2-2; 7 nucleotides agree with TRBD1. The TCR sequence derives from a human donor who received an intestinal transplant. CDR3 amino acids: CASSQVGTENTGELFF. CDR3 nucleotides: TGCGCCAGCAGCCAAGTAGGGACAGAAAACACCGGGGAGCTGTTTTTT.